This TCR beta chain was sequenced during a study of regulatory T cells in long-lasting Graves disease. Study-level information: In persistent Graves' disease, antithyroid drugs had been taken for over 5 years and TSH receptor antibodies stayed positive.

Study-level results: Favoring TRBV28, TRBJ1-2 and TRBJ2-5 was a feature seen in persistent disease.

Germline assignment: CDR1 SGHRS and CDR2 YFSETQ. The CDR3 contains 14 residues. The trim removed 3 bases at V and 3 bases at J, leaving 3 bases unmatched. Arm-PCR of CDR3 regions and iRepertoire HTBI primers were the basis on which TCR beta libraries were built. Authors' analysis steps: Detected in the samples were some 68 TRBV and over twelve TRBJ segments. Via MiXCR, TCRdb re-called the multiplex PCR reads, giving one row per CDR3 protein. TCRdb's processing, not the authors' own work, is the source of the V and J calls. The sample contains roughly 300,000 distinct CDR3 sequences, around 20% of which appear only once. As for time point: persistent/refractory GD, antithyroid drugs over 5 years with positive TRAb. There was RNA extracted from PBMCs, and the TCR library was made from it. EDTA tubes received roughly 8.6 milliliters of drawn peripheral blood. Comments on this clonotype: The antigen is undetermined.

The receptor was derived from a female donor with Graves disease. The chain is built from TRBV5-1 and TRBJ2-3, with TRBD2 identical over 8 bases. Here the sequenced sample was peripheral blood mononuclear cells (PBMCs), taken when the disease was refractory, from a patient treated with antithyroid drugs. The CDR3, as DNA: TGCGCCAGCAGCTCGGGGGGGCATACAGATACGCAGTATTTT. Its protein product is CASSSGGHTDTQYF.